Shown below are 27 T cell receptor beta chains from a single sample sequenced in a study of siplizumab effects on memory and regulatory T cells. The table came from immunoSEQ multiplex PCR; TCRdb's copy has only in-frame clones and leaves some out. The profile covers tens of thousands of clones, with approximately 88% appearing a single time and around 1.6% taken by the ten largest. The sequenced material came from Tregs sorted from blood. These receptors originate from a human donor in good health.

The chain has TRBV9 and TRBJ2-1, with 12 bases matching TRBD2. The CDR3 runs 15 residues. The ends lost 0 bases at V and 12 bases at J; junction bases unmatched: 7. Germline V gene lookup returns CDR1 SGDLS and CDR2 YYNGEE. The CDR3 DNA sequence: TGTGCCAGCAGCGTAGCAGGACTAGCGGGATCTGGGCAGTTCTTC. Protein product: CASSVAGLAGSGQFF. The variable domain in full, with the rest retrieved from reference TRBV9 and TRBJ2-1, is DSGVTQTPKHLITATGQRVTLRCSPRSGDLSVYWYQQSLDQGLQFLIQYYNGEERAKGNILERFSAQQFPDLHSELNLSSLELGDSALYFCASSVAGLAGSGQFFGPGTRLTVL.

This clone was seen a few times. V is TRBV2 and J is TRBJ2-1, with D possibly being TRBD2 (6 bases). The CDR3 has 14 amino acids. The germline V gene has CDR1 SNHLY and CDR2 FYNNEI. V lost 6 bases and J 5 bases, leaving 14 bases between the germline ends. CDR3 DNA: TGTGCCAGCAGGGGCATAGCGGTCCACAATGAGCAGTTCTTC. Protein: CASRGIAVHNEQFF.

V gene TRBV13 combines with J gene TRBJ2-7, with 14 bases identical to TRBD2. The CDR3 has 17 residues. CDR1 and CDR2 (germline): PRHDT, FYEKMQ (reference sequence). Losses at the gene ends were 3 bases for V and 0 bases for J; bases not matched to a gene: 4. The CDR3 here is CASSFGLAGGLSYEQYF. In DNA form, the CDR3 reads TGTGCCAGCAGCTTTGGACTAGCGGGAGGCCTCTCCTACGAGCAGTACTTC.

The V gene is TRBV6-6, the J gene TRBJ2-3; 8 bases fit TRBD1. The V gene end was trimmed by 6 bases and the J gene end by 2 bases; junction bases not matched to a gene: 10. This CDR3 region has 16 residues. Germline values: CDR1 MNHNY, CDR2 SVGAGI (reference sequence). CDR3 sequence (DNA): TGTGCCAGCAGACGTAGGGACAGGTGGTACACAGATACGCAGTATTTT. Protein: CASRRRDRWYTDTQYF.

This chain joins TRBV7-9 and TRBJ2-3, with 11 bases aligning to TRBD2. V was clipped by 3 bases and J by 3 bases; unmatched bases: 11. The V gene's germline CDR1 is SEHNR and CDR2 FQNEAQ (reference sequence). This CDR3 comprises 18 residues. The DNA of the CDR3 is TGTGCCAGCAGCTTTAGGGGCACCCGACTAGCGGGAACAGATACGCAGTATTTT. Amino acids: CASSFRGTRLAGTDTQYF.

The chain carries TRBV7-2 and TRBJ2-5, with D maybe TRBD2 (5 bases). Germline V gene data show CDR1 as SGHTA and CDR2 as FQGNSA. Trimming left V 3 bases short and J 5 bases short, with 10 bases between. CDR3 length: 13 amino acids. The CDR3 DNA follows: TGTGCCAGCAGCTTGGGCGGGCGGGAGACCCAGTACTTC. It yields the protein CASSLGGRETQYF.

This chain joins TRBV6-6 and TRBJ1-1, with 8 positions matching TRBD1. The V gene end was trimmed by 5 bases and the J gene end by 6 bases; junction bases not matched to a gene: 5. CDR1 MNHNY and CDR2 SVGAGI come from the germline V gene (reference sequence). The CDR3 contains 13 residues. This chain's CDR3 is CASSAHRGAEAFF. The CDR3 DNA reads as TGTGCCAGCAGTGCCCACAGGGGGGCTGAAGCTTTCTTT.

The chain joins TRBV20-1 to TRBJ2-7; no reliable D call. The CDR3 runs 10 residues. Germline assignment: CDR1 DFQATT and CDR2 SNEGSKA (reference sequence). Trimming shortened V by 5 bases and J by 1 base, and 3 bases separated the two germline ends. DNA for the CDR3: TGCAGTGCTCATTCCTACGAGCAGTACTTC. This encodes CSAHSYEQYF.

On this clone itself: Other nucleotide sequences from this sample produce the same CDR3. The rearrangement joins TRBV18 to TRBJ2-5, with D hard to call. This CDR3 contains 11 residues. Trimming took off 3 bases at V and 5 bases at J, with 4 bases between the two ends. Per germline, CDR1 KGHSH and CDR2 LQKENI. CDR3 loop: CASSPGETQYF. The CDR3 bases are TGTGCCAGCTCACCGGGGGAGACCCAGTACTTC.

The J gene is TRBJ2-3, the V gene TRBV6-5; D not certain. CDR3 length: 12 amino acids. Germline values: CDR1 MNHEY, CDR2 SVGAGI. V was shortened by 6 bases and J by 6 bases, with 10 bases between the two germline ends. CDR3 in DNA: TGTGCCAGCAGCCCCAGGCGGGATACGCAGTATTTT. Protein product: CASSPRRDTQYF.

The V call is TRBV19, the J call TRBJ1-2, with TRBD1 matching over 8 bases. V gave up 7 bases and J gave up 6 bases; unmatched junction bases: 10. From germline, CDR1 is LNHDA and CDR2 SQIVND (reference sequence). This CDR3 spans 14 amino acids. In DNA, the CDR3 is TGTGCCAGTATAGCAGTACGGACAGGGCATGGCTACACCTTC. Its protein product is CASIAVRTGHGYTF.

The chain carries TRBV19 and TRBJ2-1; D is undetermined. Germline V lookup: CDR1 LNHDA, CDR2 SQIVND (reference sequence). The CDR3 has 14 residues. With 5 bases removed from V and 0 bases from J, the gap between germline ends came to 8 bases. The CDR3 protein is CASSRGSSYNEQFF. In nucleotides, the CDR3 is TGTGCCAGTAGTCGCGGCAGCTCCTACAATGAGCAGTTCTTC.

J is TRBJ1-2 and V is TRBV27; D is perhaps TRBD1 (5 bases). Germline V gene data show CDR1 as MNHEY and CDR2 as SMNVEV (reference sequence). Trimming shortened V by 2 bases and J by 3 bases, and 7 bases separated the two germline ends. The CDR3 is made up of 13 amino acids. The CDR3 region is CASSLRGYYGYTF. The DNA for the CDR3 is TGTGCCAGCAGTTTAAGGGGCTACTATGGCTACACCTTC.

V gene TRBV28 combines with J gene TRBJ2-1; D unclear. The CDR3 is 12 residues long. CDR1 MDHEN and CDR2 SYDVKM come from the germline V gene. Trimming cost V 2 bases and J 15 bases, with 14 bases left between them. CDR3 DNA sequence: TGTGCCAGCAGTTTACTTGTCCGCCCGGTGTTCTTC. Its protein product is CASSLLVRPVFF.

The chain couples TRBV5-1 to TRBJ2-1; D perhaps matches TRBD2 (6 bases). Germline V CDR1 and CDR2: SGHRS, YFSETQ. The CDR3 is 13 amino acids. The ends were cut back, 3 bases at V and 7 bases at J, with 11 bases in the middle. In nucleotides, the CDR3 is TGCGCCAGCAGCTGGCTAGCGATGAATGAGCAGTTCTTC. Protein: CASSWLAMNEQFF.

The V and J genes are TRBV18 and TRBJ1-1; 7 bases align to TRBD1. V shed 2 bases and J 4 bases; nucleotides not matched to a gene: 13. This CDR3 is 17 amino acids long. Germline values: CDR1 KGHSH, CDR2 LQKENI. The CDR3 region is CASSPTRTGRGGTEAFF. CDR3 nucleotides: TGTGCCAGCTCACCAACCCGGACAGGTCGGGGGGGCACTGAAGCTTTCTTT. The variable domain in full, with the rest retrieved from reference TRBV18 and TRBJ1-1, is NAGVMQNPRHLVRRRGQEARLRCSPMKGHSHVYWYRQLPEEGLKFMVYLQKENIIDESGMPKERFSAEFPKEGPSILRIQQVVRGDSAAYFCASSPTRTGRGGTEAFFGQGTRLTVV.

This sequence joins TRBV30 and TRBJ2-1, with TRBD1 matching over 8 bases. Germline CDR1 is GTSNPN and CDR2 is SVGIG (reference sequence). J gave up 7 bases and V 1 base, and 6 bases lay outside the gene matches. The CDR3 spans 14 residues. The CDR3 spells CAWSEWTGRNEQFF. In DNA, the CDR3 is TGTGCCTGGAGTGAATGGACAGGGAGGAATGAGCAGTTCTTC.

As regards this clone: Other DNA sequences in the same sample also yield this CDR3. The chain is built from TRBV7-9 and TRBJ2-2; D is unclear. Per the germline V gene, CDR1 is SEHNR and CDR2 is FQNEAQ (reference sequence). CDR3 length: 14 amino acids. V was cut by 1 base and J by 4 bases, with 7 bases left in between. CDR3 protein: CASSLGAATGELFF. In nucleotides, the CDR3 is TGTGCCAGCAGCTTAGGGGCCGCCACCGGGGAGCTGTTTTTT.

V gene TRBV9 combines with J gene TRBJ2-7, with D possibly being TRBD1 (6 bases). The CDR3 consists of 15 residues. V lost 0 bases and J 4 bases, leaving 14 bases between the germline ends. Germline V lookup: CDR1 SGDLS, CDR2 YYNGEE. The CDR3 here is CASSVETGALYEQYF. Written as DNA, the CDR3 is TGTGCCAGCAGCGTAGAGACAGGAGCCTTATACGAGCAGTACTTC.

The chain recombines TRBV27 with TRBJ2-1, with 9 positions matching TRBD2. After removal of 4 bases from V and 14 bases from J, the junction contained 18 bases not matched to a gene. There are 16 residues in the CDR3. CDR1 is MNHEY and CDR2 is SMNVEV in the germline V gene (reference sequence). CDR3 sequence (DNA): TGTGCCAGCAGTTCTTTAGCGGGAGTGGGTGCTGATTTGAAGTTCTTC. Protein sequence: CASSSLAGVGADLKFF.

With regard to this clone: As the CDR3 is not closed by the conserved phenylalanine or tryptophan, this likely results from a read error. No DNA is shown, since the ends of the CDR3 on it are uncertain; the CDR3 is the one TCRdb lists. CDR3 amino acids: CASSHGLLL. The rearrangement links TRBV4-1 to TRBJ2-4; no DNA check was done on the table's D call, TRBD2. Germline V gene lookup returns CDR1 MGHRA and CDR2 YSYEKL. The CDR3 spans 9 residues, counting both ends.

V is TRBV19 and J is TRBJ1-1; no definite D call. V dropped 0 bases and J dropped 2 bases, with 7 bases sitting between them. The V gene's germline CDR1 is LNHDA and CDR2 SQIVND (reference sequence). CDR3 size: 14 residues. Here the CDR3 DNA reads TGTGCCAGTAGTATAGACAAGGGAAACACTGAAGCTTTCTTT. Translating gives CASSIDKGNTEAFF.

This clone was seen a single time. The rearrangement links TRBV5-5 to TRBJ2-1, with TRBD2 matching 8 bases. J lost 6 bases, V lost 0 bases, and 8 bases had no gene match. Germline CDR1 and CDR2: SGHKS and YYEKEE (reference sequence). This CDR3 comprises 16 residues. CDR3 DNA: TGTGCCAGCAGCTTGGGGTTGGGGACTAGGTTCAATGAGCAGTTCTTC. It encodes CASSLGLGTRFNEQFF.

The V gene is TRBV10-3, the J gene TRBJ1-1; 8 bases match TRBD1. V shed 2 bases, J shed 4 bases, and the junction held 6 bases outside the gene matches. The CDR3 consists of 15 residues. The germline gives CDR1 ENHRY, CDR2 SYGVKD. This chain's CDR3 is CAISEGQGESTEAFF. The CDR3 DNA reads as TGTGCCATCAGTGAGGGACAGGGAGAGAGCACTGAAGCTTTCTTT.

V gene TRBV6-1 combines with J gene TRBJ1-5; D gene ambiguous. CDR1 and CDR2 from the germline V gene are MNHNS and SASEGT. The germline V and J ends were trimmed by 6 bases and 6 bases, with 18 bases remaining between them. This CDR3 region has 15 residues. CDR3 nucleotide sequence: TGTGCCAGCAGCCAATCCGGGAGTCGGGGTCAGCCCCAGCATTTT. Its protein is CASSQSGSRGQPQHF.

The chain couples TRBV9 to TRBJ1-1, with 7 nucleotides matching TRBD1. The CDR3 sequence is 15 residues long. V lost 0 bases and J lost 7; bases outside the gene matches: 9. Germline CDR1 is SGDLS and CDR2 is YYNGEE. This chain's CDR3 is CASSVAPGTEGEAFF. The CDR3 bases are TGTGCCAGCAGCGTAGCGCCTGGGACAGAAGGTGAAGCTTTCTTT.

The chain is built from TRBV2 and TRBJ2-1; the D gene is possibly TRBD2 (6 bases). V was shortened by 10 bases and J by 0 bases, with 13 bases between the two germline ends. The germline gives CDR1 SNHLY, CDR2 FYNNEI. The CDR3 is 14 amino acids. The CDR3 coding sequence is TGTGCCACCAACCGACTAGGCTCCTACAATGAGCAGTTCTTC. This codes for CATNRLGSYNEQFF.